This entry lists 18 T cell receptor beta chains sequenced from one sample in a study of blood T cell repertoires in COVID-19. TCRdb's table, derived via immunoSEQ multiplex PCR, lists solely in-frame clones and lacks some. Here the sample spans approximately 33,000 clones, roughly 75% being singletons. The sequenced sample consisted of peripheral blood. Receptor source: a man in his 70s with acute or convalescent COVID-19.

The chain is built from TRBV9 and TRBJ2-6; D is possibly TRBD1 (5 bases). CDR3 length: 12 amino acids. The V and J ends lost 0 bases and 13 bases respectively, with 8 bases between them. Germline V lookup: CDR1 SGDLS, CDR2 YYNGEE. The CDR3 region has the DNA TGTGCCAGCAGCGTAGATAGGGGAGTCCTGACTTTC. Its protein is CASSVDRGVLTF.

J is TRBJ2-1 and V is TRBV24-1, with D perhaps matching TRBD2 (6 bases). V lost 0 bases and J lost 1, with 9 bases in between. From germline, CDR1 is KGHDR and CDR2 SFDVKD. This CDR3 is built from 16 residues. The CDR3: CATSDLGGKSYNEQFF. The CDR3 DNA reads TGTGCCACCAGTGATTTGGGCGGGAAGTCCTACAATGAGCAGTTCTTC.

The chain is built from TRBV7-9 and TRBJ2-5; 11 bases match TRBD2. This CDR3 spans 14 amino acids. V trimming: 5 bases; J trimming: 5 bases; junction bases outside the gene matches: 4. In germline, CDR1 is SEHNR, CDR2 FQNEAQ (reference sequence). The CDR3 here is CASSQRLAGETQYF. The DNA of the CDR3 is TGTGCCAGCAGCCAACGACTAGCGGGGGAGACCCAGTACTTC.

The chain uses TRBV7-2 and TRBJ1-1; D remains unclear. This CDR3 comprises 13 residues. Trimming removed 1 base from V and 5 bases from J, with 8 bases in between. Germline V gene sequence: CDR1 SGHTA, CDR2 FQGNSA. DNA for the CDR3: TGTGCCAGCAGCTTAGACCAGAGGACTGAAGCTTTCTTT. Amino acids: CASSLDQRTEAFF.

This chain joins TRBV27 and TRBJ2-5, with TRBD2 matching over 7 bases. The V and J ends lost 4 bases and 3 bases, in that order; junction bases with no gene match: 17. Germline V gene lookup returns CDR1 MNHEY and CDR2 SMNVEV (reference sequence). The CDR3 sequence is 18 residues long. The CDR3 reads CASSSLTGPAGSKETQYF. In DNA, the CDR3 is TGTGCCAGCAGTTCACTGACTGGGCCAGCGGGATCAAAAGAGACCCAGTACTTC.

The rearrangement links TRBV6-2 or TRBV6-3 to TRBJ2-7, with D perhaps TRBD1 (6 bases). This CDR3 region has 16 residues. The germline gives CDR1 MNHEY, CDR2 SVGEGT. V was clipped by 4 bases and J by 3 bases, with 19 bases between them. CDR3 protein: CASSSATGTNYYEQYF. CDR3 coding DNA: TGTGCCAGCAGTTCCGCTACCGGGACAAATTACTACGAGCAGTACTTC.

CDR3 sequence (DNA): TGTGCCTGGAGTCGCAGGGGACATTATGGCTACACCTTC. Translation gives CAWSRRGHYGYTF. The genes are TRBV30 and TRBJ1-2; weak D call: TRBD1 (6 bases). CDR1 and CDR2 from the germline V gene are GTSNPN and SVGIG (reference sequence). V was clipped by 2 bases and J by 5 bases, with 12 bases between them. CDR3 length equals 13 residues. Complete variable domain (other parts from reference TRBV30 and TRBJ1-2): SQTIHQWPATLVQPVGSPLSLECTVEGTSNPNLYWYRQAAGRGLQLLFYSVGIGQISSEVPQNLSASRPQDRQFILSSKKLLLSDSGFYLCAWSRRGHYGYTFGSGTRLTVV.

The chain uses TRBV4-3 and TRBJ2-5, with 7 bases matching TRBD1. The CDR3 contains 15 residues. Germline V lookup: CDR1 LGHNA, CDR2 YSLEER. V was clipped by 0 bases and J by 4 bases; unmatched bases: 5. CDR3 region: CASSQDRYRGETQYF. The CDR3 nucleotides are TGCGCCAGCAGCCAAGATAGGTACAGGGGAGAGACCCAGTACTTC.

The chain carries TRBV4-3 and TRBJ2-5, with D perhaps TRBD1 (6 bases). V was cut by 1 base and J by 5 bases, with 8 bases left in between. The CDR3 covers 13 residues. Looked up from germline, CDR1 is LGHNA and CDR2 is YSLEER. DNA of the CDR3: TGCGCCAGCAGCCAAGGGCAGGGGGAGACCCAGTACTTC. This sequence encodes CASSQGQGETQYF.

The rearrangement uses TRBV28 and TRBJ1-1; 10 nucleotides agree with TRBD1. After removal of 6 bases from V and 7 bases from J, the junction contained 11 bases not matched to a gene. The germline CDR1 and CDR2 sequences are MDHEN and SYDVKM. The CDR3 is 15 residues long. CDR3 DNA sequence: TGTGCCAGCAGCCCCCGGACAGGGGGATCGAGTGAAGCTTTCTTT. Its translation is CASSPRTGGSSEAFF.

The V and J genes are TRBV7-2 and TRBJ1-3, with TRBD1 matching over 8 bases. Germline CDR1 reads SGHTA; CDR2 reads FQGNSA. Unmatched junction bases numbered 0, after V lost 1 base and J lost 4 bases. The CDR3 spans 14 residues. CDR3 in amino acids: CASSLGQGGNTIYF. CDR3 nucleotide sequence: TGTGCCAGCAGCTTAGGACAGGGGGGAAACACCATATATTTT.

The V gene is TRBV12-3 or TRBV12-4, the J gene TRBJ1-1; TRBD1 is a possible D gene (5 bases). The CDR3 sequence is 13 residues long. Trimming stripped 6 bases from V and 4 bases from J, with 12 bases between. The CDR3 loop is CASSPQGFTEAFF. The CDR3 nucleotides are TGTGCCAGCAGCCCCCAGGGTTTCACTGAAGCTTTCTTT.

V is TRBV18 and J is TRBJ2-1, with 9 bases lining up with TRBD1. CDR3 size: 15 residues. J gave up 7 bases and V 4 bases, and 8 bases lay outside the gene matches. In germline, CDR1 is KGHSH, CDR2 LQKENI. For the CDR3, the DNA is TGTGCCAGCTCACTACAGGGGGCTGCTGAGAATGAGCAGTTCTTC. Residues: CASSLQGAAENEQFF.

The chain links TRBV15 to TRBJ2-3, with TRBD2 as a possible D gene (6 bases). The CDR3 has 17 amino acids. The V and J ends lost 3 bases and 2 bases respectively, with 18 bases between them. Germline V gives CDR1 LNHNV, CDR2 YYDKDF (reference sequence). Here the CDR3 reads CATSSSPFGGPTDTQYF. Here the CDR3 DNA reads TGTGCCACCAGCAGTTCCCCCTTCGGAGGGCCCACAGATACGCAGTATTTT.

The chain uses TRBV7-2 and TRBJ2-7; TRBD2 agrees at 7 bases. J was trimmed by 6 bases and V by 3 bases; bases with no gene match: 5. The CDR3 sequence is 13 residues long. Germline V gene lookup returns CDR1 SGHTA and CDR2 FQGNSA. The CDR3: CASSFGGSVEQYF. CDR3 bases: TGTGCCAGCAGCTTTGGCGGGAGCGTCGAGCAGTACTTC. The variable domain in full, with the rest retrieved from reference TRBV7-2 and TRBJ2-7, is GAGVSQSPSNKVTEKGKDVELRCDPISGHTALYWYRQSLGQGLEFLIYFQGNSAPDKSGLPSDRFSAERTGGSVSTLTIQRTQQEDSAVYLCASSFGGSVEQYFGPGTRLTVT.

This chain uses TRBV5-8 with TRBJ2-7; 8 nucleotides line up with TRBD2. Germline V gene sequence: CDR1 SGHTS, CDR2 YDEGEE. V trimming: 3 bases; J trimming: 4 bases; junction bases outside the gene matches: 9. This CDR3 region has 15 residues. The CDR3 here is CASSSFSGVAYEQYF. CDR3 DNA sequence: TGTGCCAGCAGCTCGTTTAGCGGGGTAGCGTACGAGCAGTACTTC.

The J gene is TRBJ2-3, the V gene TRBV6-5; TRBD2 agrees at 9 bases. This CDR3 has 13 residues. V lost 11 bases, J lost 5 bases, and 8 bases stayed unmatched. Germline V gene data show CDR1 as MNHEY and CDR2 as SVGAGI. The CDR3 is CAGAGGHLDTQYF. In DNA form, the CDR3 reads TGTGCCGGAGCGGGGGGTCACCTAGATACGCAGTATTTT.

The chain employs TRBV5-6 and TRBJ2-2; 7 positions agree with TRBD1. The germline CDR1 and CDR2 sequences are SGHDT and YYEEEE. J gave up 2 bases and V 4 bases, and 14 bases lay outside the gene matches. The CDR3 is 18 residues long. The CDR3, as DNA: TGTGCCAGCAGCGAGACCGGGACAGTCTACGCTAACACCGGGGAGCTGTTTTTT. Translated, it gives CASSETGTVYANTGELFF.